This entry features one T cell receptor (beta chain) sequence. This specimen comes from a study of OX40 agonist ivuxolimab in advanced cancers. This CDR3 spans 16 amino acids. V was pared by 3 bases and J by 7 bases, with 10 bases of the junction left unmatched. Germline V gives CDR1 MDHEN, CDR2 SYDVKM. TCRdb's copy holds only in-frame clones and misses some; the assay was immunoSEQ multiplex PCR. This table has about 66,000 clones, roughly 80% appearing once. The chain carries TRBV28 and TRBJ2-1; 9 nucleotides line up with TRBD1. Material: CD4+ or CD8+ T cells sorted from blood, obtained in a trial of the OX40 agonist ivuxolimab. The clonotype comes from an adult with an advanced solid tumor such as melanoma, head and neck, liver or kidney cancer. In nucleotides, the CDR3 is TGTGCCAGCAGTTTGATGGGACAGGGTGGGTTGAATGAGCAGTTCTTC. Translated, it gives CASSLMGQGGLNEQFF.